The 5 T cell receptor beta chains listed next were all sequenced from one sample in a study of neurological immune-mediated disorders. TCRdb re-called the 5' RACE reads with MiXCR, one entry per CDR3 protein. The table shows just over 20,000 distinct CDR3 sequences, with around 16% occurring only once. Sequencing was done on a sample of CD8+ T cells from blood. All receptors derive from a woman aged 18-35 years with multiple sclerosis.

The chain combines TRBV12-2 with TRBJ2-7; no check of the table's D call, TRBD1, against the DNA was made. TRBV12-2 represents a pseudogene. The CDR3 length is 15 residues. CDR3 region: CASRLRGRGGYEQYV. As DNA, the CDR3 is TGTGCAAGTCGCTTAAGGGGCAGGGGGGGCTACGAGCAGTACGTC.

By sample share, this clonotype is medium-sized. The chain recombines TRBV6-5 with TRBJ1-1; TRBD1 is a possible D gene (6 bases). V was shortened by 6 bases and J by 3 bases, with 17 bases between the two germline ends. Germline CDR1 reads MNHEY; CDR2 reads SVGAGI. The CDR3 extends over 15 amino acids. CDR3 residues: CASRRDIGRDTEAFF. The DNA for the CDR3 is TGTGCCAGCAGACGGGACATAGGGCGGGACACTGAAGCTTTCTTT.

There are many counts of this clonotype. In DNA, the CDR3 is TGCAGTGCTCAGGGGATTGCCAAAAACATTCAGTACTTC. Protein sequence: CSAQGIAKNIQYF. The chain links TRBV20-1 to TRBJ2-4; D is possibly TRBD1 (6 bases). The CDR3 has 13 residues. Germline assignment: CDR1 DFQATT and CDR2 SNEGSKA (reference sequence). The V end was cut by 5 bases, the J end by 1 base, with 9 bases between.

This clonotype was recorded a few times. The rearrangement uses TRBV15 and TRBJ1-5; 11 nucleotides align to TRBD1. Germline CDR1 LNHNV, CDR2 YYDKDF (reference sequence). The CDR3 is 16 residues long. V dropped 7 bases and J dropped 2; count of bases not matched to a gene: 7. The chain's CDR3 is CATTSPGQGGNQPQHF. The DNA for the CDR3 is TGTGCCACCACTTCACCGGGACAGGGGGGCAATCAGCCCCAGCATTTT.

This clonotype was picked up many times. V is TRBV7-9 and J is TRBJ1-2; D remains unclear. V lost 5 bases, J lost 2 bases, and 12 bases lay in between. CDR3 length: 14 amino acids. The germline gives CDR1 SEHNR, CDR2 FQNEAQ (reference sequence). The CDR3 spells CASSPRAGNYGYTF. The CDR3 DNA reads TGTGCCAGCAGCCCCCGGGCAGGCAACTATGGCTACACCTTC.